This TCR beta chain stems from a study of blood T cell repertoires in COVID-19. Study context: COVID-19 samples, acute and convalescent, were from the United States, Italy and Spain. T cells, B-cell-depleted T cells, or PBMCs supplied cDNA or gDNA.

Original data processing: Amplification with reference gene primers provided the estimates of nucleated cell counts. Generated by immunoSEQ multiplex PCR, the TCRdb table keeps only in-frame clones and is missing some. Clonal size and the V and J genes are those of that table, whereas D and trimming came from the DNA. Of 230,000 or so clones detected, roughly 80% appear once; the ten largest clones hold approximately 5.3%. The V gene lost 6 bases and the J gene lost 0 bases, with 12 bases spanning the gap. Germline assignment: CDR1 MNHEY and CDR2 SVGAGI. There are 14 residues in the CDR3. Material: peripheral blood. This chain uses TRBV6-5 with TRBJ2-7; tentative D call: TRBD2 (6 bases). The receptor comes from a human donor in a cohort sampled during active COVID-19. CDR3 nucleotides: TGTGCCAGCAGCTCTATCGGGGGCTCCTACGAGCAGTACTTC. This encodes CASSSIGGSYEQYF.